This passage covers 21 T cell receptor beta chains from one sample sequenced in a study of T cell repertoires and leukemia-associated antigens (dated by TCRdb to the late 2010s). Libraries were made using 5' RACE. The sequencer listed for this sample is Illumina MiSeq. In TCRdb, the public reads were trimmed at Q25 with fastp and aligned with MiXCR, with productive beta chains retained. For every CDR3 protein sequence, its rows merge into one entry that carries the most common genes and DNA. The sample table lists 11,000 to 15,000 distinct CDR3 sequences, approximately 38% of them with a count of one. Approximately 9.2% of the sample is held by the ten biggest clonotypes. The antigens of these receptors remain unknown. The sample comprised CD3+ T cells sorted from blood and cultured. The receptor set was obtained from a female donor in good health.

Notes on this clonotype: Without the conserved terminal phenylalanine or tryptophan, this CDR3 likely stems from a read error. This chain joins TRBV5-1 and TRBJ2-7; D gene ambiguous. Germline lookup yields CDR1 SGHRS and CDR2 YFSETQ. CDR3 length equals 13 residues. V dropped 7 bases and J dropped 4 bases, with 15 bases sitting between them. The DNA for the CDR3 is TGCGCCAGCGCTGCTAGACCTGGGTACGAGCAGTACCTC. This sequence encodes CASAARPGYEQYL.

In regard to this clonotype: At one end the junction does not follow the germline gene, possibly because of a read error. The chain has TRBV12-3 or TRBV12-4 and TRBJ2-7, with a tentative D call TRBD1 (5 bases). The CDR3 covers 14 residues. This CDR3 is CASSLGQSSHEQYF. CDR3 nucleotides: TGTGCCAGCAGTTTAGGACAGAGCTCCCACGAGCAGTACTTC.

The rearrangement joins TRBV20-1 to TRBJ2-1; D is possibly TRBD2 (6 bases). Germline V gives CDR1 DFQATT, CDR2 SNEGSKA (reference sequence). The CDR3 consists of 13 residues. V was trimmed by 5 bases and J by 4 bases, leaving 12 bases between them. The DNA of the CDR3 is TGCAGTGCTCCCCGGGACTCTTACAATGAGCAGTTCTTC. Translating it yields CSAPRDSYNEQFF.

By share, this clonotype counts as medium-sized. This rearrangement joins TRBV20-1 to TRBJ2-4; 9 nucleotides align to TRBD2. V was pared by 6 bases and J by 7 bases, with 7 bases of the junction left unmatched. This CDR3 is 13 amino acids long. Germline CDR1 is DFQATT and CDR2 is SNEGSKA (reference sequence). The CDR3 DNA reads as TGCAGTGCCGAAAGCGGGAGGAGTAACATTCAGTACTTC. This translates into CSAESGRSNIQYF.

Within the sample, this clonotype is medium-sized. The chain joins TRBV20-1 to TRBJ1-1, with TRBD1 identical over 7 bases. With 1 base clipped from V and 3 bases from J, the junction kept 2 bases outside the gene matches. CDR1 DFQATT and CDR2 SNEGSKA come from the germline V gene (reference sequence). The length of the CDR3 is 13 residues. The CDR3 reads CSARGQGDTEAFF. The DNA of the CDR3 is TGCAGTGCTAGAGGACAGGGAGACACTGAAGCTTTCTTT.

There are many counts of this clonotype. The rearrangement joins TRBV20-1 to TRBJ2-7; D tentatively reads TRBD1 or TRBD2 (5 bases each). This CDR3 region has 15 residues. CDR1 and CDR2 (germline): DFQATT, SNEGSKA (reference sequence). V dropped 3 bases and J dropped 7 bases, with 22 bases sitting between them. The chain's CDR3 is CSARALTSPRGEQYF. The DNA for the CDR3 is TGCAGTGCTAGGGCGCTCACTAGTCCGAGGGGTGAGCAGTACTTC.

In this sample, this clonotype turned up a few times. This chain connects TRBV13 to TRBJ1-2; possible D gene TRBD1, 5 bases. Trimming took 5 bases from V and 11 from J, leaving 15 bases between them. The length of the CDR3 is 12 residues. Germline assignment: CDR1 PRHDT and CDR2 FYEKMQ (reference sequence). CDR3 bases: TGTGCCAGCAGCCCACGACAGAACGTGTACACCTTC. Translating gives CASSPRQNVYTF.

This clonotype was seen only once. One end of the junction varies from germline; a read error may be responsible. The CDR3 is CASSGANVLTF. DNA for the CDR3: TGCGCCAGCTCTGGGGCCAACGTCCTGACTTTC. This sequence joins TRBV19 and TRBJ2-6; D gene ambiguous. Germline V gene lookup returns CDR1 LNHDA and CDR2 SQIVND (reference sequence). The CDR3 covers 11 residues.

In this sample, this clonotype turned up many times. The rearrangement uses TRBV11-2 and TRBJ2-7, with TRBD1 matching over 8 bases. The CDR3 spans 14 residues. Germline V gene lookup returns CDR1 SGHAT and CDR2 FQNNGV. With V trimmed by 4 bases and J by 5 bases, 7 bases remained unmatched. The CDR3 reads CASSSRDRGHEQYF. Written as DNA, the CDR3 is TGTGCCAGCAGCTCCAGAGACAGGGGCCACGAGCAGTACTTC.

By share of the sample, this clonotype is medium-sized (0.01 to 0.1%). The chain has TRBV12-3 or TRBV12-4 and TRBJ2-1; D is ambiguous. The V end lost 5 bases, the J end lost 4 bases, and 12 bases lay between the germline ends. The CDR3 has 14 amino acids. CDR3 loop: CASSVNWGYNEQFF. Here the CDR3 DNA reads TGTGCCAGCAGTGTGAACTGGGGATACAATGAGCAGTTCTTC.

Many counts were recorded for this clonotype. The rearrangement links TRBV3-1 to TRBJ2-1, with TRBD2 identical over 9 bases. After removal of 0 bases from V and 12 bases from J, the junction contained 6 bases not matched to a gene. Germline assignment: CDR1 LGHDT and CDR2 YNNKEL (reference sequence). This CDR3 contains 14 residues. In nucleotides, the CDR3 is TGTGCCAGCAGCCAAGATAAAGGTAGCGGGGGGCAGTTCTTC. Residues: CASSQDKGSGGQFF.

By sample fraction, this clonotype is medium-sized. V gene TRBV29-1 combines with J gene TRBJ2-5; TRBD2 matches 8 bases. The V segment lost 6 bases and the J segment 4 bases; nucleotides outside the gene matches: 7. Germline lookup yields CDR1 SQVTM and CDR2 ANQGSEA. The CDR3 runs to 13 residues. CDR3 region: CSVERGRLETQYF. The CDR3 coding sequence is TGCAGCGTCGAGCGGGGGAGATTAGAGACCCAGTACTTC.

This clonotype was picked up many times. The CDR3 is CASSGGQYATRGYQETQYF. Written as DNA, the CDR3 is TGTGCCAGCAGCGGGGGGCAATATGCGACCCGAGGGTACCAAGAGACCCAGTACTTC. This sequence joins TRBV5-4 and TRBJ2-5; D is possibly TRBD1 or TRBD2 (6 bases each). Trimming left V 4 bases short and J 0 bases short, with 25 bases between. This CDR3 has 19 residues. CDR1 is SGHNT and CDR2 is YYREEE in the germline V gene (reference sequence).

The V call is TRBV20-1, the J call TRBJ2-2, with D perhaps matching TRBD2 (7 bases). CDR3 length: 14 amino acids. The germline V and J ends were trimmed by 3 bases and 5 bases, with 13 bases remaining between them. Germline CDR1 and CDR2: DFQATT and SNEGSKA (reference sequence). The CDR3 protein is CSASEGGETGELFF. In nucleotides, the CDR3 is TGCAGTGCTAGCGAAGGGGGGGAAACCGGGGAGCTGTTTTTT.

This clonotype is judged medium-sized (0.01 to 0.1%). The chain is built from TRBV10-3 and TRBJ2-5; the D gene is possibly TRBD1 (5 bases). The V and J ends lost 4 bases and 4 bases respectively, with 7 bases between them. The germline gives CDR1 ENHRY, CDR2 SYGVKD. This CDR3 has 12 amino acids. The CDR3 protein is CAISATGETQYF. Written as DNA, the CDR3 is TGTGCCATCAGTGCTACAGGAGAGACCCAGTACTTC.

By share, this clonotype counts as medium-sized. The V call is TRBV5-5, the J call TRBJ2-1; the match to TRBD2 covers 11 bases. In germline, CDR1 is SGHKS, CDR2 YYEKEE (reference sequence). V trimming: 0 bases; J trimming: 8 bases; junction bases outside the gene matches: 7. The CDR3 covers 16 residues. The CDR3 DNA is TGTGCCAGCAGCTTGGTTCTTAGCGGGAGGGGGGATGAGCAGTTCTTC. This gives the protein CASSLVLSGRGDEQFF.

The chain has TRBV10-1 and TRBJ2-7; D not certain. Germline CDR1 is WNHNN and CDR2 is SYGVQD (reference sequence). With 4 bases removed from V and 2 bases from J, the gap between germline ends came to 18 bases. The CDR3 has 16 amino acids. The CDR3 DNA follows: TGCGCCAGCAGTGCTAGAGCCCCGACCGAGCCCTACGAGCAGTACTTC. Residues: CASSARAPTEPYEQYF.

Note on this clonotype: It is likely a read error, because the conserved phenylalanine at the end of the CDR3 is missing. The CDR3 here is CASSPRMSIGELFS. In DNA form, the CDR3 reads TGTGCCAGCTCACCAAGGATGAGCATCGGGGAGCTGTTTTCT. This chain connects TRBV18 to TRBJ2-2; D is undetermined. Germline lookup yields CDR1 KGHSH and CDR2 LQKENI. V was cut by 2 bases and J by 7 bases, with 11 bases left in between. There are 14 residues in the CDR3.

Regarding this clonotype: A read error is possible here, since a much larger clone lies one base away. The chain links TRBV19 to TRBJ1-2, with D tentatively TRBD1 (6 bases). Germline-derived CDR1 and CDR2 are LNHDA and SQIVND (reference sequence). Trimming removed 7 bases at V and 6 bases at J, with 15 bases between. The length of the CDR3 is 13 residues. CDR3 bases: TGTGCCAGTACAGGGGCCGTCGGCCATGGCTACACCTTC. This codes for CASTGAVGHGYTF.

By frequency in the sample, this clonotype is medium-sized. The genes are TRBV15 and TRBJ2-3; 11 nucleotides agree with TRBD2. This CDR3 region has 15 residues. The germline V gene has CDR1 LNHNV and CDR2 YYDKDF (reference sequence). J lost 6 bases, V lost 5 bases, and 7 bases had no gene match. In nucleotides, the CDR3 is TGTGCCACCAGCGGAACAACTAGCGGGAGCGATACGCAGTATTTT. Amino acids: CATSGTTSGSDTQYF.

This clonotype has ten or more counts. The junction shows a germline mismatch at one end, possibly a read error. The chain recombines TRBV5-6 with TRBJ2-5, with 7 bases aligning to TRBD2. Germline V gene lookup returns CDR1 SGHDT and CDR2 YYEEEE. The CDR3 sequence is 13 residues long. The DNA of the CDR3 is TGTGCCAGCAGCTTACAGTTGCGGGAGACCCAGTGCTTC. Residues: CASSLQLRETQCF.